The 8 T cell receptor beta chains below all came from one sample that was sequenced in a study of blood T cell repertoires in COVID-19. Assay used: immunoSEQ multiplex PCR; TCRdb lists only in-frame clones, some missing. The table lists roughly 190,000 clones, about 80% of them singletons. The sequenced sample consisted of peripheral blood. These receptors were taken from a man aged 30 to 45 with active or convalescent COVID-19.

CDR3 DNA: TGTGCCACCCGAGGAGCGGGAGGGTCCTACAATGAGCAGTTCTTC. It codes for CATRGAGGSYNEQFF. V usage is TRBV6-5 and J usage is TRBJ2-1; 10 bases are a match to TRBD2. The V and J ends lost 10 bases and 1 base, in that order; junction bases with no gene match: 7. Looked up from germline, CDR1 is MNHEY and CDR2 is SVGAGI. This CDR3 has 15 amino acids.

This clone was detected once. V gene TRBV6-5 combines with J gene TRBJ1-2; 10 nucleotides line up with TRBD1. Germline V gene sequence: CDR1 MNHEY, CDR2 SVGAGI. The CDR3 length is 14 residues. V lost 2 bases and J lost 4; bases outside the gene matches: 1. The CDR3 DNA reads TGTGCCAGCAGTTACGACAGGGGGCTCTATGGCTACACCTTC. Amino acid sequence: CASSYDRGLYGYTF.

The chain carries TRBV6-5 and TRBJ1-1; the match to TRBD1 covers 9 bases. This CDR3 has 13 amino acids. Germline trimming cut 5 bases from V and 10 bases from J; bases unmatched to any gene: 8. CDR1 MNHEY and CDR2 SVGAGI come from the germline V gene. The CDR3 sequence: CASSQTGGGGAFF. CDR3 DNA: TGTGCCAGCAGTCAGACAGGGGGTGGTGGAGCTTTCTTT.

The genes are TRBV30 and TRBJ1-6; maybe TRBD1 (6 bases). The germline CDR1 and CDR2 sequences are GTSNPN and SVGIG (reference sequence). V lost 0 bases, J lost 7 bases, and 16 bases lay in between. This CDR3 has 16 residues. Written as DNA, the CDR3 is TGTGCCTGGAGTGTGTGGGGGCGCGACGGGAATTCACCCCTCCACTTT. Its protein is CAWSVWGRDGNSPLHF. Combining the CDR3 with reference TRBV30 and TRBJ1-6 gives the whole variable domain SQTIHQWPATLVQPVGSPLSLECTVEGTSNPNLYWYRQAAGRGLQLLFYSVGIGQISSEVPQNLSASRPQDRQFILSSKKLLLSDSGFYLCAWSVWGRDGNSPLHFGNGTRLTVT.

The chain combines TRBV5-4 with TRBJ1-2; 7 bases fit TRBD1. CDR1 and CDR2 (germline): SGHNT, YYREEE (reference sequence). CDR3 length equals 15 residues. The V and J ends lost 0 bases and 2 bases, in that order; junction bases with no gene match: 4. CDR3 DNA sequence: TGTGCCAGCAGCTTGGGACAGGGCCTAAACTATGGCTACACCTTC. Translated: CASSLGQGLNYGYTF.

The CDR3 protein is CASSLDKRAVERAFF. In DNA, the CDR3 is TGTGCCAGCAGCTTAGATAAACGAGCGGTAGAGAGAGCTTTCTTT. The V and J genes are TRBV11-2 and TRBJ1-1; no clear D. The ends were cut back, 0 bases at V and 10 bases at J, with 18 bases in the middle. Germline V gene data show CDR1 as SGHAT and CDR2 as FQNNGV. The CDR3 covers 15 residues.

The J gene is TRBJ1-2, the V gene TRBV29-1; TRBD1 agrees at 10 bases. J gave up 5 bases and V 6 bases, and 6 bases lay outside the gene matches. Germline CDR1 and CDR2: SQVTM and ANQGSEA. CDR3 length: 13 amino acids. CDR3 sequence (DNA): TGCAGCGTCGCCGGGACAGGGGAATATGGCTACACCTTC. It codes for CSVAGTGEYGYTF.

In its sample, this clone was seen a few times. The chain couples TRBV5-1 to TRBJ2-1; tentative D call: TRBD2 (7 bases). The V end lost 7 bases, the J end lost 10 bases, and 21 bases lay between the germline ends. Germline lookup yields CDR1 SGHRS and CDR2 YFSETQ. The CDR3 runs to 14 residues. For the CDR3, the DNA is TGCGCCAGCTATATCGGGGGGCCCCCGCAAGAGCAGTTCTTC. As protein: CASYIGGPPQEQFF. The full variable domain, in which reference TRBV5-1 and TRBJ2-1 provide the parts outside the CDR3, is KAGVTQTPRYLIKTRGQQVTLSCSPISGHRSVSWYQQTPGQGLQFLFEYFSETQRNKGNFPGRFSGRQFSNSRSEMNVSTLELGDSALYLCASYIGGPPQEQFFGPGTRLTVL.